A single sample gave rise to the 9 T cell receptor beta chains below, sequenced in a study of shared clonotypes between healthy human individuals. Produced via immunoSEQ multiplex PCR; TCRdb's table is partial and in-frame only. The sample has about 980,000 clones; roughly 72% are singletons. Sample: memory CD4+ T cells sorted from blood. Subset given: CD45RA-negative fraction. Receptor source: a man younger than 35 in good health.

The chain has TRBV30 and TRBJ2-6; no reliable D call. Germline V gene data show CDR1 as GTSNPN and CDR2 as SVGIG (reference sequence). Trimming removed 7 bases from V and 0 bases from J, with 13 bases in between. The CDR3 extends over 15 amino acids. DNA for the CDR3: TGTGCCTTCCGGGTCCTACTCTCTGGGGCCAACGTCCTGACTTTC. Its translation is CAFRVLLSGANVLTF. The variable domain in full, with the rest retrieved from reference TRBV30 and TRBJ2-6, is SQTIHQWPATLVQPVGSPLSLECTVEGTSNPNLYWYRQAAGRGLQLLFYSVGIGQISSEVPQNLSASRPQDRQFILSSKKLLLSDSGFYLCAFRVLLSGANVLTFGAGSRLTVL.

The sample holds a few counts of this clone. V usage is TRBV5-4 and J usage is TRBJ1-5; 7 positions match TRBD1. The germline V gene has CDR1 SGHNT and CDR2 YYREEE (reference sequence). The J segment lost 0 bases and the V segment lost 4 bases, leaving 4 bases of the junction unmatched. This CDR3 is 15 amino acids long. The CDR3, as DNA: TGTGCCAGCAGCCAAACAGGGGATAGCAATCAGCCCCAGCATTTT. The encoded protein is CASSQTGDSNQPQHF. Combining the CDR3 with reference TRBV5-4 and TRBJ1-5 gives the whole variable domain ETGVTQSPTHLIKTRGQQVTLRCSSQSGHNTVSWYQQALGQGPQFIFQYYREEENGRGNFPPRFSGLQFPNYSSELNVNALELDDSALYLCASSQTGDSNQPQHFGDGTRLSIL.

The chain has TRBV5-6 and TRBJ2-7, with 8 nucleotides matching TRBD1. There are 15 residues in the CDR3. Losses at the gene ends were 4 bases for V and 3 bases for J; bases not matched to a gene: 9. Germline V lookup: CDR1 SGHDT, CDR2 YYEEEE. The CDR3, as DNA: TGTGCCAGCAGCCCTCCTGGCGGACAGGGCTACGAGCAGTACTTC. Its translation is CASSPPGGQGYEQYF.

V usage is TRBV2 and J usage is TRBJ2-2; D may be TRBD1 or TRBD2 (6 bases each). The length of the CDR3 is 15 residues. V lost 4 bases and J 5 bases, leaving 14 bases between the germline ends. Germline CDR1 reads SNHLY; CDR2 reads FYNNEI. The CDR3 nucleotides read TGTGCCAGCAGTGTTTTTAGGGGGGTGACCGGGGAGCTGTTTTTT. It encodes CASSVFRGVTGELFF. Drawing the rest from reference TRBV2 and TRBJ2-2, the complete variable domain is EPEVTQTPSHQVTQMGQEVILRCVPISNHLYFYWYRQILGQKVEFLVSFYNNEISEKSEIFDDQFSVERPDGSNFTLKIRSTKLEDSAMYFCASSVFRGVTGELFFGEGSRLTVL.

In the case of this clone: A much bigger clone sits one base away, suggesting this may be a read error. This chain connects TRBV5-1 to TRBJ1-1; no reliable D call. Per germline, CDR1 SGHRS and CDR2 YFSETQ. This CDR3 contains 15 residues. The CDR3 bases are TGCGCCAGCAGCTTGGTACTGGGTTCGAACGCTGAAGCTTTCTTT. Amino acids: CASSLVLGSNAEAFF. The entire variable domain, with the rest obtained from reference TRBV5-1 and TRBJ1-1, is as follows: KAGVTQTPRYLIKTRGQQVTLSCSPISGHRSVSWYQQTPGQGLQFLFEYFSETQRNKGNFPGRFSGRQFSNSRSEMNVSTLELGDSALYLCASSLVLGSNAEAFFGQGTRLTVV.

The genes are TRBV6-6 and TRBJ1-2; TRBD1 is a possible D gene (5 bases). The V gene lost 7 bases and the J gene lost 8 bases, with 23 bases spanning the gap. In germline, CDR1 is MNHNY, CDR2 SVGAGI (reference sequence). The CDR3 length is 15 residues. CDR3 in amino acids: CASTLSSRQGVGYTF. In DNA form, the CDR3 reads TGTGCCAGCACCCTTAGTAGTAGGCAGGGTGTCGGCTACACCTTC.

The rearrangement links TRBV13 to TRBJ1-6, with unresolved D. The V gene lost 4 bases and the J gene lost 10 bases, with 11 bases spanning the gap. The CDR3 sequence is 13 residues long. The germline gives CDR1 PRHDT, CDR2 FYEKMQ (reference sequence). This CDR3 reads CASSSGVRSPLHF. CDR3 nucleotides: TGTGCCAGCAGCTCCGGGGTCAGATCACCCCTCCACTTT.

This clone was seen once. The chain has TRBV4-1 and TRBJ2-1; TRBD2 aligns across 8 bases. The germline gives CDR1 MGHRA, CDR2 YSYEKL. With V trimmed by 1 base and J by 3 bases, 5 bases remained unmatched. This CDR3 region has 16 residues. The CDR3 loop reads CASSQATSGLYNEQFF. Here the CDR3 DNA reads TGCGCCAGCAGCCAAGCCACTAGCGGACTCTACAATGAGCAGTTCTTC.

V and J are TRBV28 and TRBJ2-3, with D possibly being TRBD2 (6 bases). The germline V gene has CDR1 MDHEN and CDR2 SYDVKM. Between the trimmed V and J ends, which lost 6 bases and 7 bases, there was a span of 17 bases. The CDR3 is 14 amino acids. CDR3 amino acids: CASSRVGGSNTQYF. CDR3 DNA: TGTGCCAGCAGCAGAGTAGGAGGGAGCAATACGCAGTATTTT.